The 8 T cell receptor beta chains below all came from one sample that was sequenced in a study of blood T cells in healthy people across ages. It was with a sample-barcoded 5' primer and a J-beta primer mix that a second PCR of roughly 7 to 12 cycles was run. TCRdb fed the 5' RACE reads into MiXCR, producing one record per CDR3 protein. The profile shows 760,000 or so distinct CDR3 sequences, approximately 25% of them singletons. These data were also filed under a second study, of T cells of mothers and their children.

The specimen sequenced was blood. These receptor sequences come from a boy younger than 18 in good health.

The chain combines TRBV20-1 with TRBJ2-3, with 8 bases lining up with TRBD2. Germline V CDR1 and CDR2: DFQATT, SNEGSKA (reference sequence). V trimming: 6 bases; J trimming: 0 bases; junction bases outside the gene matches: 8. This CDR3 is built from 15 residues. The CDR3: CSALERGQSTDTQYF. CDR3 coding DNA: TGCAGTGCCCTAGAGCGGGGGCAGAGCACAGATACGCAGTATTTT.

This clonotype was recorded a few times. The rearrangement links TRBV12-3 or TRBV12-4 to TRBJ1-2; 7 bases are shared with TRBD1. The CDR3 extends over 12 amino acids. V lost 7 bases, J lost 8 bases, and 7 bases stayed unmatched. The CDR3 DNA reads as TGTGCCAGCACGCTAGGGGGCTGGGGCTACACCTTC. It codes for CASTLGGWGYTF.

This sequence joins TRBV29-1 and TRBJ2-7; possible D gene TRBD1, 5 bases. The CDR3 sequence is 13 residues long. Germline values: CDR1 SQVTM, CDR2 ANQGSEA. V lost 2 bases to trimming and J lost 9 bases, with 17 bases between them. The CDR3 sequence is CSVETGQGGGQYF. Here the CDR3 DNA reads TGCAGCGTTGAAACCGGTCAGGGCGGTGGGCAGTACTTC.

J is TRBJ1-2 and V is TRBV29-1, with TRBD1 identical over 7 bases. The CDR3 runs to 12 residues. The germline gives CDR1 SQVTM, CDR2 ANQGSEA. The V segment lost 8 bases and the J segment 5 bases; nucleotides outside the gene matches: 8. The CDR3 region has the DNA TGCAGCACCACCGGGACAGCTTATGGCTACACCTTC. Amino acid sequence: CSTTGTAYGYTF.

This chain connects TRBV7-2 to TRBJ1-1; D is unresolved. Germline V CDR1 and CDR2: SGHTA, FQGNSA. Trimming pared 1 base from V and 12 bases from J, leaving 6 bases between. The CDR3 contains 10 residues. CDR3: CASSLGIPFF. Here the CDR3 DNA reads TGTGCCAGCAGCTTAGGGATCCCTTTCTTT.

The gene calls are TRBV23-1 and TRBJ1-6, with D possibly being TRBD1 (5 bases). TRBV23-1 carries the ORF label, with uncertain function. Trimming stripped 3 bases from V and 14 bases from J, with 26 bases between. This CDR3 comprises 17 residues. The CDR3 DNA is TGCGCCAGCAGTCATCGCATCCGGGACGGCCCTCTTCGGGCCCTCCACTTT. Translation: CASSHRIRDGPLRALHF.

The chain links TRBV6-4 to TRBJ2-3, with TRBD2 as a possible D gene (5 bases). V lost 3 bases to trimming and J lost 3 bases, with 10 bases between them. Germline CDR1 is MRHNA and CDR2 is SNTAGT. The CDR3 consists of 14 residues. CDR3 coding DNA: TGTGCCAGCAGTGAATACGGGATTACAGATACGCAGTATTTT. Amino acid sequence: CASSEYGITDTQYF.

In this sample, this clonotype turned up a few times. The V and J genes are TRBV5-1 and TRBJ2-7, with D unresolved. V dropped 1 base and J dropped 5 bases, with 16 bases sitting between them. Germline V gene data show CDR1 as SGHRS and CDR2 as YFSETQ. This CDR3 region has 15 residues. The CDR3 is CASSLIEGSLDEQYF. The CDR3 bases are TGCGCCAGCAGCTTGATAGAAGGCTCCCTGGACGAGCAGTACTTC. Full variable domain (remainder filled in from reference TRBV5-1 and TRBJ2-7): KAGVTQTPRYLIKTRGQQVTLSCSPISGHRSVSWYQQTPGQGLQFLFEYFSETQRNKGNFPGRFSGRQFSNSRSEMNVSTLELGDSALYLCASSLIEGSLDEQYFGPGTRLTVT.